This entry is about one T cell receptor beta chain. The antigen remains undetermined. PCR employed 60 Vbeta and 13 Jbeta primers. Sequencing used immunoSEQ multiplex PCR; TCRdb keeps in-frame clones, though not all of them. Here the sample spans roughly 160,000 clones, roughly 70% being singletons. The V end lost 4 bases, the J end lost 7 bases, and 17 bases lay between the germline ends. In germline, CDR1 is SGDLS, CDR2 YYNGEE. This CDR3 has 15 residues. The record originates from a study of cytomegalovirus exposure and HLA in healthy donors. Study-wide background: HLA-typed donors were the source of 82 million or so unique TCRs, which an early data release held. Notes on the study in general: There were reportedly fewer N-insertions in an Asian-associated ancestry cluster than the approximately 600-donor mean, in a later analysis. It was only CMV serostatus that was available as immune exposure information. Researchers reported in a later analysis that a missense DCLRE1C variant was tied to TCR beta V- and J-gene trimming.

The material sequenced was PBMCs. The J gene is TRBJ2-2, the V gene TRBV9; D might be TRBD2 (6 bases). The TCR originated in a girl between 10 and 17 years old in good health and CMV-seronegative. The CDR3 bases are TGTGCCAGCAGCCTGGCCGGGGCAGCGGGCGGGGAGCTGTTTTTT. Its protein is CASSLAGAAGGELFF.